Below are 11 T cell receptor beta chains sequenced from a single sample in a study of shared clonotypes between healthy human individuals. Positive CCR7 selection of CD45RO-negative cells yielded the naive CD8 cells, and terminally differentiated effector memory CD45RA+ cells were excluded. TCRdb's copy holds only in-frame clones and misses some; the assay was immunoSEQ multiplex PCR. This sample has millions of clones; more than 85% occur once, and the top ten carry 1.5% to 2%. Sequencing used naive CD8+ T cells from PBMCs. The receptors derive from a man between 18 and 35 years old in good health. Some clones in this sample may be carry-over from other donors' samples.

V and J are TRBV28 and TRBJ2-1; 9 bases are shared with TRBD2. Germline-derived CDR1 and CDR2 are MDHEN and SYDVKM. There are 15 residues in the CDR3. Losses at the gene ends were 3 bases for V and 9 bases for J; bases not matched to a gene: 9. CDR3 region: CASSLIAGAFVEQFF. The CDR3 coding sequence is TGTGCCAGCAGTTTGATAGCGGGAGCTTTTGTTGAGCAGTTCTTC.

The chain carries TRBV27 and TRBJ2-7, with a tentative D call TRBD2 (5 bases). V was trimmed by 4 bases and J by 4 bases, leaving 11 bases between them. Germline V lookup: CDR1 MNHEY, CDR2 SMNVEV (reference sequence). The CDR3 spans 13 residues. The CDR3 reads CASSWGVQYEQYF. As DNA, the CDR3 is TGTGCCAGCAGTTGGGGAGTTCAGTACGAGCAGTACTTC.

For the CDR3, the DNA is TGTGCCAGCAGCGTAGGCGCAGAGGGTGAAGCTTTCTTT. Translation gives CASSVGAEGEAFF. V and J are TRBV9 and TRBJ1-1; no definite D call. Germline loops: CDR1 SGDLS, CDR2 YYNGEE. Trimming removed 0 bases at V and 7 bases at J, with 10 bases between. The CDR3 covers 13 residues.

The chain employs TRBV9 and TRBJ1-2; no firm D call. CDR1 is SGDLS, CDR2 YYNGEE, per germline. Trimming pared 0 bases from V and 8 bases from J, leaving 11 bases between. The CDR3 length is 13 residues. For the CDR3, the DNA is TGTGCCAGCAGCGTAGTCGGGTCATGGGGCTACACCTTC. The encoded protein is CASSVVGSWGYTF.

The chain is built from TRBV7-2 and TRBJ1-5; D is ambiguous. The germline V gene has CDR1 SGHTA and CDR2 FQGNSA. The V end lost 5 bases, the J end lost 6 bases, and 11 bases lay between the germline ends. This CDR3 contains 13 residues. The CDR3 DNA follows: TGTGCCAGCAGCCCACGGTCTGGTCAGCCCCAGCATTTT. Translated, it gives CASSPRSGQPQHF. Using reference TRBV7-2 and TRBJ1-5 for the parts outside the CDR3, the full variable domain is GAGVSQSPSNKVTEKGKDVELRCDPISGHTALYWYRQSLGQGLEFLIYFQGNSAPDKSGLPSDRFSAERTGGSVSTLTIQRTQQEDSAVYLCASSPRSGQPQHFGDGTRLSIL.

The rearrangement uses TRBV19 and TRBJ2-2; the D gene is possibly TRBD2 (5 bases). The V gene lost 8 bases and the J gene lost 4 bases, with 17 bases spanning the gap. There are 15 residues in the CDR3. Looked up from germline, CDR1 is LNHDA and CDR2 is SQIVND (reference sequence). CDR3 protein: CASRLGRETTGELFF. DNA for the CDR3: TGTGCCAGTCGCCTGGGTAGGGAGACCACCGGGGAGCTGTTTTTT.

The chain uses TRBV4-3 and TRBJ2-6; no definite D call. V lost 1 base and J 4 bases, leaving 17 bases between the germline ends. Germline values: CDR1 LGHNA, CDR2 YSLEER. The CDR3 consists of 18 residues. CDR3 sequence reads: CASSQGPPQSGGANVLTF. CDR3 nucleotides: TGCGCCAGCAGCCAAGGCCCTCCCCAAAGTGGGGGGGCCAACGTCCTGACTTTC.

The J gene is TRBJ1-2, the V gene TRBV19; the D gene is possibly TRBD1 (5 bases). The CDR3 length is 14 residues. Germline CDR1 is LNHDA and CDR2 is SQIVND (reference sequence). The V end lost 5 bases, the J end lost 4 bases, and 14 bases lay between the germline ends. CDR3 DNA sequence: TGTGCCAGTAGTCCCCGAAAGGGGATCTATGGCTACACCTTC. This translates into CASSPRKGIYGYTF. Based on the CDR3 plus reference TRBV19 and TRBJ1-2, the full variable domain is DGGITQSPKYLFRKEGQNVTLSCEQNLNHDAMYWYRQDPGQGLRLIYYSQIVNDFQKGDIAEGYSVSREKKESFPLTVTSAQKNPTAFYLCASSPRKGIYGYTFGSGTRLTVV.

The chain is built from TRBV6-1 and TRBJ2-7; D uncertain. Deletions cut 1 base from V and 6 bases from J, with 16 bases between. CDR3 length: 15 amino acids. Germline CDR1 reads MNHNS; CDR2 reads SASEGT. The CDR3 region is CASSEGSGFVGEQYF. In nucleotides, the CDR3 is TGTGCCAGCAGTGAAGGATCTGGGTTCGTGGGCGAGCAGTACTTC.

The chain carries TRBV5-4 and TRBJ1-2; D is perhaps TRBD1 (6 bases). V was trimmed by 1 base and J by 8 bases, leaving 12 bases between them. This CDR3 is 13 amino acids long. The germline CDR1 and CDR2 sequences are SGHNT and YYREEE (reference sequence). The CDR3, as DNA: TGTGCCAGCAGCTTGCCAGGGGCGCAAGGCTACACCTTC. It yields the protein CASSLPGAQGYTF.

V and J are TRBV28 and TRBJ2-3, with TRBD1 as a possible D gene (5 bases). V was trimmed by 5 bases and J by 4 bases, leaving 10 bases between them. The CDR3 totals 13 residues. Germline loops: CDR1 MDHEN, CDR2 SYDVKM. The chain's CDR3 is CASSALGADTQYF. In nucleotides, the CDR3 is TGTGCCAGCAGTGCCTTAGGGGCAGATACGCAGTATTTT.